This T cell receptor beta chain appears in the sequencing data of a study of shared clonotypes between healthy human individuals. The healthy adult donors were HIV-negative and reported no recent acute infections or vaccinations. Around 290 ng DNA, 30,000 or so T cell genomes, went into unsorted PBMC replicate PCRs. Assay used: immunoSEQ multiplex PCR; TCRdb lists only in-frame clones, some missing. The table shows around 500,000 clones, with around four fifths occurring only once. The CDR3 runs 13 residues. The germline V gene has CDR1 SGHNT and CDR2 YYREEE (reference sequence). V trimming: 4 bases; J trimming: 7 bases; junction bases outside the gene matches: 6.

The V call is TRBV5-4, the J call TRBJ1-2; 8 bases line up with TRBD1. The sequenced sample consisted of PBMCs. This receptor was identified in a woman in her 40s in good health. Some clones in this sample may be carry-over from other donors' samples. CDR3 nucleotide sequence: TGTGCCAGCAGCATGACAGGGGCGGTTGGCTACACCTTC. Protein sequence: CASSMTGAVGYTF.